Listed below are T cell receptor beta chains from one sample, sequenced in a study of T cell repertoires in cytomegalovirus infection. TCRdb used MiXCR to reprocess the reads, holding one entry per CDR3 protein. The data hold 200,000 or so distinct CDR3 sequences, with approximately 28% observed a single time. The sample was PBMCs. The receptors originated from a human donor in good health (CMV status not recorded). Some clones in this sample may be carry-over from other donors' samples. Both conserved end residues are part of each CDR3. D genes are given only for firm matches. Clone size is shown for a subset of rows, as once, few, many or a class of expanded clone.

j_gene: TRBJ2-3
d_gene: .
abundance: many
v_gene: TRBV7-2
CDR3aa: CASSQGPLGSGTDTQYF
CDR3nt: TGTGCCAGCAGCCAGGGGCCTCTCGGATCGGGCACAGATACGCAGTATTTT

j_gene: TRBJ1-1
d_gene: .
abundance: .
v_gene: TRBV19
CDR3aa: CASNPTGSNTEAFF
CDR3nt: TGTGCCAGTAACCCGACAGGATCGAACACTGAAGCTTTCTTT

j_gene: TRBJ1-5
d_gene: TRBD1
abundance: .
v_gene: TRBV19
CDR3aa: CASSIRTGTNQPQHF
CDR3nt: TGTGCCAGTAGTATACGGACAGGTACCAATCAGCCCCAGCATTTT

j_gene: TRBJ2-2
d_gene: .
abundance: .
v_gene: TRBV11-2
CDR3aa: CASSPGSLNTGELFF
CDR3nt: TGTGCCAGCAGCCCCGGGTCTCTCAACACCGGGGAGCTGTTTTTT

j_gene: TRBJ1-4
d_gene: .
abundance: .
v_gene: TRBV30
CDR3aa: CAWSALGEKLFF
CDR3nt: TGTGCCTGGAGTGCCCTAGGGGAAAAACTGTTTTTT

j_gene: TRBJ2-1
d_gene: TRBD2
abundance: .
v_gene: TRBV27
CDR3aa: CASSLWGGRGGLNEQFF
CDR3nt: TGTGCCAGCAGTCTATGGGGGGGACGGGGGGGTCTAAATGAGCAGTTCTTC

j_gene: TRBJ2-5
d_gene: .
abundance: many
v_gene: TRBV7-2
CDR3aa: CASSSPGETQYF
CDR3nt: TGTGCCAGCAGCTCCCCTGGGGAGACCCAGTACTTC

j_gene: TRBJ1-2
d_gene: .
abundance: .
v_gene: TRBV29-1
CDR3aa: CSVDGAPLSRGGYTF
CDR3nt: TGCAGCGTTGACGGGGCACCCCTGTCCAGAGGAGGCTACACCTTC

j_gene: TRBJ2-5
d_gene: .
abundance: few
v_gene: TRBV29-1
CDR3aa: CSVEGAAQGAQYF
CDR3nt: TGCAGCGTTGAAGGGGCCGCTCAAGGGGCCCAGTACTTC

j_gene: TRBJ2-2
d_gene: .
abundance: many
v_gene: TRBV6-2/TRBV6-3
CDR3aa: CASSYEGVSTGELFF
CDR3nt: TGTGCCAGCAGTTACGAGGGCGTCAGCACCGGGGAGCTGTTTTTT

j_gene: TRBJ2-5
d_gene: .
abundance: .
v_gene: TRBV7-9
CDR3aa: CASSFLEGDQTQYF
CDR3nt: TGTGCCAGCAGCTTCCTCGAGGGTGACCAGACCCAGTACTTC

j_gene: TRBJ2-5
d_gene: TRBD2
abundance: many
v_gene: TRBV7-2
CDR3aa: CASSFLAGGLETQYF
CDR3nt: TGTGCCAGCAGCTTCCTAGCGGGGGGGTTAGAGACCCAGTACTTC

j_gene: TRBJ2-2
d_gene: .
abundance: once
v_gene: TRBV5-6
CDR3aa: CASEWGRMNTGELFF
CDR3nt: TGTGCCAGCGAGTGGGGAAGAATGAACACCGGGGAGCTGTTTTTT

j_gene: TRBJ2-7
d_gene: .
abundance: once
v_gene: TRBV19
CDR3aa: CASSTTRRSMGTYEQYF
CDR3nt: TGTGCCAGTAGTACCACGCGACGGTCGATGGGAACCTACGAGCAGTACTTC

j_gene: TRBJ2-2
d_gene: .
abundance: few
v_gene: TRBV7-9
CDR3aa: CASSLGGTGTGELFF
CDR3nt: TGTGCCAGCAGCTTAGGAGGGACGGGCACCGGGGAGCTGTTTTTT

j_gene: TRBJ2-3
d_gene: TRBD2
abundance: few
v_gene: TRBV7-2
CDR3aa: CASTFVGGATDTQYF
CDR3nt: TGTGCCAGCACCTTCGTCGGGGGGGCCACAGATACGCAGTATTTT

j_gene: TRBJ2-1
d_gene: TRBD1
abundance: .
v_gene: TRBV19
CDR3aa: CASSKGQGINEQFF
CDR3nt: TGTGCCAGTTCGAAAGGACAGGGGATCAATGAGCAGTTCTTC

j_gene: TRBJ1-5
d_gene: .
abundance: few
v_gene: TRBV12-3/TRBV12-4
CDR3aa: CASSLGRYSNQPQHF
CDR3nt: TGTGCCAGCAGTTTAGGGCGGTATAGCAATCAGCCCCAGCATTTT

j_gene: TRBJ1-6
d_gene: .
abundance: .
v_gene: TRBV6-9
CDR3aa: CASSYDSGQGNSPLHF
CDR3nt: TGTGCCAGCAGTTATGACTCGGGGCAGGGAAATTCACCCCTCCACTTT

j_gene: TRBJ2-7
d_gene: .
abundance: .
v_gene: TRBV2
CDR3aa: CASKRLQTEVDEQYF
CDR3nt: TGTGCCAGCAAAAGGCTGCAGACCGAAGTAGACGAGCAGTACTTC

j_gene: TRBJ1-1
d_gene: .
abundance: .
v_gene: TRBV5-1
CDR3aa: CASSLGTDQSTEAFF
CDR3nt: TGCGCCAGCAGCTTGGGGACAGACCAGTCCACTGAAGCTTTCTTT

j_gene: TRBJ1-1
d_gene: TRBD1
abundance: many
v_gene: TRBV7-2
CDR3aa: CASSLGGQGGAEAFF
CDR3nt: TGTGCCAGCAGCTTAGGCGGCCAGGGGGGCGCTGAAGCTTTCTTT

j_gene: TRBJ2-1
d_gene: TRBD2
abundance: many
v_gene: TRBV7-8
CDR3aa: CASSSQLAGEISEQFF
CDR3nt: TGTGCCAGCAGCTCCCAACTAGCGGGGGAAATAAGTGAGCAGTTCTTC

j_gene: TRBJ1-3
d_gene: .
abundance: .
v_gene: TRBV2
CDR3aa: CASKGDSGNTIYF
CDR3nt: TGTGCCAGCAAGGGGGACTCTGGAAACACCATATATTTT

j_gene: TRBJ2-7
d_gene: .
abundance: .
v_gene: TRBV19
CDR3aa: CASTPTPGIIYEQYF
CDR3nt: TGTGCCAGTACCCCCACTCCAGGGATCATCTACGAGCAGTACTTC

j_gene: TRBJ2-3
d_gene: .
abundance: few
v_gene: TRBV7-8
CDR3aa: CASSSSDSGRYTQYF
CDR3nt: TGTGCCAGCAGCTCATCGGACAGTGGACGATATACGCAGTATTTT

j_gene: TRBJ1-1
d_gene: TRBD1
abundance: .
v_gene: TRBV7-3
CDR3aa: CASSLTRAGGNTEAFF
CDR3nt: TGTGCCAGCAGCTTAACGAGGGCAGGGGGGAACACTGAAGCTTTCTTT

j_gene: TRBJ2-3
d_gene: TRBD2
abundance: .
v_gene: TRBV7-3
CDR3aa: CASSFGGGVDTQYF
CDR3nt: TGTGCCAGCAGCTTCGGCGGGGGGGTAGATACGCAGTATTTT

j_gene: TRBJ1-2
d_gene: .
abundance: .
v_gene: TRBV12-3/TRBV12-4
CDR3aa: CASSFWINGGANGYTF
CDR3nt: TGTGCCAGCAGTTTTTGGATCAATGGGGGCGCGAATGGCTACACCTTC

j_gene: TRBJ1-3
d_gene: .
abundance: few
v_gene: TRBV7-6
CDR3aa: CATEGTSGNTIYF
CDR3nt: TGTGCCACGGAGGGTACCTCTGGAAACACCATATATTTT

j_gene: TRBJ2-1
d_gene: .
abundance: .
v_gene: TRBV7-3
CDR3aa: CASSSPGSTYNEQFF
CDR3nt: TGTGCCAGCAGCTCTCCTGGCAGCACCTACAATGAGCAGTTCTTC

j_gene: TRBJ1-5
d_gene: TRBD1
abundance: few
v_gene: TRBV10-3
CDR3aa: CAVGTGYQPQHF
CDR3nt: TGTGCCGTCGGGACAGGGTACCAGCCCCAGCATTTT

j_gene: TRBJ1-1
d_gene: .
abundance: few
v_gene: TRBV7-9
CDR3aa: CASSLAGGWNTEAFF
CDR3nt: TGTGCCAGCAGCTTAGCGGGTGGTTGGAACACTGAAGCTTTCTTT

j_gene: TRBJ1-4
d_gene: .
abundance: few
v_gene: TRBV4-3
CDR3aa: CASSQDTGFEKLFF
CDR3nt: TGCGCCAGCAGCCAAGATACTGGATTTGAAAAACTGTTTTTT

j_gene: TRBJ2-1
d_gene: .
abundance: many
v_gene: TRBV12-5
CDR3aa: CASGSPDLYNEQFF
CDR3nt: TGTGCTAGTGGTTCTCCCGACCTCTACAATGAGCAGTTCTTC

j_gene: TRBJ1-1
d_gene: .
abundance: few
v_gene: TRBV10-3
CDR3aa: CAIKTDLMNTEAFF
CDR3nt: TGTGCCATCAAAACAGACCTTATGAACACTGAAGCTTTCTTT

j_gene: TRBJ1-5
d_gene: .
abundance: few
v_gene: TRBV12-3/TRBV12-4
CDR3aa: CASSQGSDQPQHF
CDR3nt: TGTGCCAGCAGTCAGGGTTCGGATCAGCCCCAGCATTTT

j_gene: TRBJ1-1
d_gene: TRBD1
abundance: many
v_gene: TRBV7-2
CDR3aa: CASSLKGQGNTEAFF
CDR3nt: TGTGCCAGCAGCTTAAAAGGACAGGGGAACACTGAAGCTTTCTTT

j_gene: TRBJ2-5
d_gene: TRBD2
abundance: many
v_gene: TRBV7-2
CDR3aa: CASSFIAGVGETQYF
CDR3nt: TGTGCCAGCAGCTTCATAGCGGGGGTGGGTGAGACCCAGTACTTC

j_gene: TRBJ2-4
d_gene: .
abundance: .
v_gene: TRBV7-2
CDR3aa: CASSLGLRVAKNIQYF
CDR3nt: TGTGCCAGCAGCTTAGGGTTGAGAGTAGCCAAAAACATTCAGTACTTC

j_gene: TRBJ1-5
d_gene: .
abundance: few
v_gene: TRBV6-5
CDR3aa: CATGGLIGNQPQHF
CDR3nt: TGTGCCACTGGGGGCCTCATCGGCAATCAGCCCCAGCATTTT

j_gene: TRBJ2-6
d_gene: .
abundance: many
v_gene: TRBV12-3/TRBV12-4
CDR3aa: CASSLGATGANVLTF
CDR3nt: TGTGCCAGCAGTTTAGGTGCTACCGGGGCCAACGTCCTGACTTTC

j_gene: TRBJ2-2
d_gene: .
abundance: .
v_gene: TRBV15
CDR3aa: CATSRADRSGELFF
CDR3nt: TGTGCCACCAGCAGAGCGGACCGATCAGGGGAGCTGTTTTTT

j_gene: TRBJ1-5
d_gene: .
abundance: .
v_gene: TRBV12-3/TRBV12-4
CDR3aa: CASSREWDQPQHF
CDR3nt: TGTGCCAGCAGCCGCGAGTGGGATCAGCCCCAGCATTTT

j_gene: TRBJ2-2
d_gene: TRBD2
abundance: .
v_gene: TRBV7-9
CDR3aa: CASSFSGGLNTGELFF
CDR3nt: TGTGCCAGCAGCTTTAGCGGGGGCCTTAACACCGGGGAGCTGTTTTTT

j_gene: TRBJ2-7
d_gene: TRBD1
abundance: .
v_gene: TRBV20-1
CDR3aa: CSARGLPGQEGEQYF
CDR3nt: TGCAGTGCTAGAGGCCTCCCGGGACAGGAGGGCGAGCAGTACTTC

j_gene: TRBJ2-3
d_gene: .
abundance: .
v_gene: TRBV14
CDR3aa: CASSQGASRPNTQYF
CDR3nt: TGTGCCAGCAGCCAAGGGGCTAGCCGCCCGAATACGCAGTATTTT

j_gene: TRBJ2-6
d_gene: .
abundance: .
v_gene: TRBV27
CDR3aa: CASSPTGTRASGANVLTF
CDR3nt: TGTGCCAGCAGTCCAACCGGGACACGGGCCTCTGGGGCCAACGTCCTGACTTTC

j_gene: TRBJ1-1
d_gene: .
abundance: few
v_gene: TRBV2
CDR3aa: CASQITGHLNTEAFF
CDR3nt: TGTGCCAGCCAAATCACGGGACATTTGAACACTGAAGCTTTCTTT

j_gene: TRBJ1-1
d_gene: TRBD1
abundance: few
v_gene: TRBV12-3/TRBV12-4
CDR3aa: CASSLMTGRTEAFF
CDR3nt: TGTGCCAGCAGTTTAATGACAGGGCGGACTGAAGCTTTCTTT

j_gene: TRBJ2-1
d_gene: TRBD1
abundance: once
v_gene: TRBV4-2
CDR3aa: CASSQGDRGLNEQFF
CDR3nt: TGTGCCAGCAGCCAAGGAGACAGGGGGCTCAATGAGCAGTTCTTC

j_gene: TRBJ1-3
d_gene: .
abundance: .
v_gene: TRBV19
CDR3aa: CASSTDGYSGNTIYF
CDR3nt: TGTGCCAGTAGTACGGACGGTTACTCTGGAAACACCATATATTTT